The sequence of this TCR beta chain was determined in a study of T-cell reconstitution after alpha-beta-depleted transplantation in children (dated by TCRdb to the mid-2010s). In the study overall: The study quantitatively tracked T-cell immune reconstitution after TCRalphabeta/CD19-depleted allogeneic hematopoietic cell transplantation in children using TCR repertoire profiling.

The library was built by means of PCR. Reads for this sample came from an Illumina HiSeq 2500. To normalize quantification of the TCRbeta repertoire, the TCR libraries were built with molecular barcoding that relied on unique molecular identifiers. Clones were called with MiXCR by TCRdb after fastp trimmed the public reads at Q25, and only in-frame beta chains were retained. Rows with one shared CDR3 protein collapse into an entry with the most common genes and DNA. Here the sample has 490,000 or so distinct CDR3 sequences; around 13% occur a single time. More than 5.5% of the sample is held by the ten biggest clonotypes. Inclusive of the bounding cysteine and phenylalanine, the CDR3 is 15 residues long. Of all the DNA, just the CDR3 is kept, 45 bases in frame from base 1. Relative to germline, V is missing 2 bases and J is missing 6 bases, with 4 bases of the junction outside any gene match. Taken from the germline V gene, the CDR1 and CDR2 loops are SGHTA and FQGNSA.

This clonotype was observed a few times. The clone's antigen remains unknown. There are no base qualities to consult, and no much larger clone falls within one base. Here the chain combines TRBV7-2 and TRBJ2-1; TRBD2 aligns with 10 central bases. The receptor was isolated from a human donor who donated a stem cell graft to a child with combined immunodeficiency. Sequenced here: PBMCs from the stem cell graft donor, sampled from the stem cell graft. The CDR3 is CASSLRSGGANEQFF. The DNA reads as follows: TGTGCCAGCAGCTTAAGGAGCGGGGGGGCCAATGAGCAGTTCTTC. Extended through the reference TRBV7-2 and TRBJ2-1 proteins, this CDR3 yields the full variable domain: GAGVSQSPSNKVTEKGKDVELRCDPISGHTALYWYRQSLGQGLEFLIYFQGNSAPDKSGLPSDRFSAERTGGSVSTLTIQRTQQEDSAVYLCASSLRSGGANEQFFGPGTRLTVL.